These 29 T cell receptor beta chains were sequenced from one sample in a study of CD8+ T cells in alopecia areata. It was cDNA, reverse transcribed from extracted RNA, that served as the sequencing template. Only in-frame clones appear in the TCRdb table, and some are missing; sequencing was by immunoSEQ multiplex PCR. The sample lists some 150,000 clones, around 55% occurring once. Sequenced material: CD8+ T cells sorted from blood, taken at week 0. The source of these receptors is a human donor with alopecia areata.

The V gene is TRBV7-8, the J gene TRBJ2-3; D remains ambiguous. Germline CDR1 reads SGHVS; CDR2 reads FQNEAQ. Deletions cut 4 bases from V and 6 bases from J, with 2 bases between. The CDR3 has 10 amino acids. This CDR3 is CASSSDTQYF. CDR3 in DNA: TGTGCCAGCAGCTCGGATACGCAGTATTTT.

In this sample, this clone turned up once. The chain has TRBV2 and TRBJ2-3; perhaps TRBD1 as D (5 bases). This CDR3 has 13 residues. V was cut by 3 bases and J by 3 bases, with 7 bases left in between. Germline V lookup: CDR1 SNHLY, CDR2 FYNNEI. CDR3 region: CASSDRETDTQYF. CDR3 nucleotide sequence: TGTGCCAGCAGTGACAGGGAAACAGATACGCAGTATTTT.

The chain is built from TRBV29-1 and TRBJ1-2; D unresolved. The CDR3 length is 12 residues. CDR1 SQVTM and CDR2 ANQGSEA come from the germline V gene. V was pared by 7 bases and J by 1 base, with 10 bases between. Written as DNA, the CDR3 is TGCAGCGCCCCGGAAGGTAACTATGGCTACACCTTC. Translation: CSAPEGNYGYTF. The full variable domain, with the rest looked up from reference TRBV29-1 and TRBJ1-2, is SAVISQKPSRDICQRGTSLTIQCQVDSQVTMMFWYRQQPGQSLTLIATANQGSEATYESGFVIDKFPISRPNLTFSTLTVSNMSPEDSSIYLCSAPEGNYGYTFGSGTRLTVV.

This rearrangement joins TRBV29-1 to TRBJ2-5, with D perhaps TRBD1 or TRBD2 (5 bases each). The V and J ends lost 1 base and 0 bases respectively, with 15 bases between them. This CDR3 region has 16 residues. Germline V gives CDR1 SQVTM, CDR2 ANQGSEA. CDR3 sequence: CSVEADPGPHQETQYF. The DNA for the CDR3 is TGCAGCGTTGAAGCTGATCCGGGACCACACCAAGAGACCCAGTACTTC.

The chain is built from TRBV4-3 and TRBJ1-2; D call uncertain. This CDR3 is built from 12 residues. Per the germline V gene, CDR1 is LGHNA and CDR2 is YSLEER. V was clipped by 1 base and J by 5 bases, with 5 bases between them. CDR3 sequence (DNA): TGCGCCAGCAGCCAAGGACAATATGGCTACACCTTC. Translated, it gives CASSQGQYGYTF.

This chain connects TRBV5-6 to TRBJ1-1; no clear D gene. The CDR3 runs to 12 residues. Germline CDR1 and CDR2: SGHDT and YYEEEE. Trimming cost V 9 bases and J 5 bases, with 14 bases left between them. CDR3 in amino acids: CATGAQGTEAFF. As DNA, the CDR3 is TGTGCCACCGGAGCTCAAGGGACTGAAGCTTTCTTT.

About this clone: One junction end disagrees with the germline gene, perhaps due to a read error. The J gene is TRBJ1-1, the V gene TRBV6-5; D call uncertain. Germline loops: CDR1 MNHEY, CDR2 SVGAGI. This CDR3 is built from 13 residues. This chain's CDR3 is CASTYKGWTEAFF. The CDR3 DNA follows: TGTGCCAGCACTTACAAGGGATGGACTGAAGCTTTCTTT.

The gene calls are TRBV2 and TRBJ2-7, with D possibly matching TRBD2 (5 bases). There are 14 residues in the CDR3. V was cut by 6 bases and J by 3 bases, with 15 bases left in between. Germline CDR1 and CDR2: SNHLY and FYNNEI. The DNA for the CDR3 is TGTGCCAGCAGCACCCGTGAGGGTCTCTACGAGCAGTACTTC. Its translation: CASSTREGLYEQYF.

The rearrangement links TRBV10-2 to TRBJ1-6, with TRBD1 matching 10 bases. The CDR3 length is 12 residues. V lost 8 bases and J lost 9; bases outside the gene matches: 1. Germline V gene data show CDR1 as WSHSY and CDR2 as SAAADI. The DNA of the CDR3 is TGCGCCAGCCGGGACAGGGGTTCACCCCTCCACTTT. Translating it yields CASRDRGSPLHF.

The chain links TRBV6-5 to TRBJ2-5, with TRBD2 matching 9 bases. The CDR3 has 14 residues. Germline-derived CDR1 and CDR2 are MNHEY and SVGAGI. V trimming: 4 bases; J trimming: 1 base; junction bases outside the gene matches: 1. The CDR3 sequence is CASSSRGGQETQYF. In DNA, the CDR3 is TGTGCCAGCAGTTCGCGGGGGGGCCAAGAGACCCAGTACTTC.

The J gene is TRBJ2-4, the V gene TRBV7-9; 8 bases fit TRBD1. Germline CDR1 and CDR2: SEHNR and FQNEAQ (reference sequence). With V trimmed by 6 bases and J by 2 bases, 3 bases remained unmatched. The length of the CDR3 is 14 residues. DNA for the CDR3: TGTGCCAGCAGACCAGGGGGCACCAAAAACATTCAGTACTTC. Translating gives CASRPGGTKNIQYF.

The chain employs TRBV9 and TRBJ1-2, with 9 positions matching TRBD1. The CDR3 consists of 14 residues. Germline CDR1 is SGDLS and CDR2 is YYNGEE. V trimming: 4 bases; J trimming: 7 bases; junction bases outside the gene matches: 8. CDR3 in DNA: TGTGCCAGCAGCCTTTGGGACAGGGAGGGTGGCTACACCTTC. Its protein product is CASSLWDREGGYTF.

The chain joins TRBV27 to TRBJ1-2; D is undetermined. Trimming stripped 6 bases from V and 0 bases from J, with 14 bases between. Germline lookup yields CDR1 MNHEY and CDR2 SMNVEV (reference sequence). This CDR3 has 15 residues. The CDR3 reads CASRDTRPPNYGYTF. The DNA for the CDR3 is TGTGCCAGCAGGGATACAAGGCCCCCTAACTATGGCTACACCTTC.

This clone was detected only a few times. This sequence joins TRBV4-3 and TRBJ2-2; a weak D match, TRBD1 (6 bases). CDR3 length: 15 amino acids. Between the trimmed V and J ends, which lost 1 base and 1 base, there was a span of 7 bases. Per the germline V gene, CDR1 is LGHNA and CDR2 is YSLEER. CDR3: CASSQGDKNTGELFF. CDR3 sequence (DNA): TGCGCCAGCAGCCAAGGGGACAAGAACACCGGGGAGCTGTTTTTT.

The sample holds a few counts of this clone. This chain links TRBV5-1 with TRBJ2-1; the D is unclear. Looked up from germline, CDR1 is SGHRS and CDR2 is YFSETQ. V shed 0 bases and J shed 1 base, with 8 bases lying between them. The CDR3 consists of 15 residues. CDR3 sequence: CASSLDLDSYNEQFF. The CDR3 region has the DNA TGCGCCAGCAGCTTGGATTTGGATTCCTACAATGAGCAGTTCTTC.

The V and J genes are TRBV4-3 and TRBJ1-6, with 9 bases matching TRBD1. CDR1 is LGHNA, CDR2 YSLEER, per germline. The length of the CDR3 is 16 residues. V shed 0 bases, J shed 9 bases, and the junction held 6 bases outside the gene matches. CDR3 sequence reads: CASSQDRQGGGSPLHF. The CDR3, as DNA: TGCGCCAGCAGCCAAGACCGACAGGGGGGCGGTTCACCCCTCCACTTT.

This chain joins TRBV5-6 and TRBJ2-7, with D perhaps matching TRBD1 (6 bases). Trimming removed 4 bases from V and 2 bases from J, with 13 bases in between. There are 14 residues in the CDR3. Germline V gives CDR1 SGHDT, CDR2 YYEEEE. This chain's CDR3 is CASSLAGTTYEQYF. For the CDR3, the DNA is TGTGCCAGCAGCCTCGCCGGGACAACCTACGAGCAGTACTTC.

The chain couples TRBV18 to TRBJ2-5, with a tentative D call TRBD1 (6 bases). The germline gives CDR1 KGHSH, CDR2 LQKENI. Trimming stripped 10 bases from V and 5 bases from J, with 20 bases between. This CDR3 region has 14 residues. CDR3 sequence: CATSQQGWTETQYF. DNA of the CDR3: TGTGCCACATCGCAGCAGGGGTGGACGGAGACCCAGTACTTC.

This clone has just a few counts. The V call is TRBV29-1, the J call TRBJ1-2; no clear D gene. The CDR3 is 15 amino acids. Germline V lookup: CDR1 SQVTM, CDR2 ANQGSEA. V dropped 3 bases and J dropped 4 bases, with 18 bases sitting between them. For the CDR3, the DNA is TGCAGCGTTGAGGGAGATAACTCAGTCTCCTATGGCTACACCTTC. Protein sequence: CSVEGDNSVSYGYTF.

The chain joins TRBV12-5 to TRBJ2-7; D is perhaps TRBD1 or TRBD2 (5 bases each). Trimming cost V 5 bases and J 0 bases, with 11 bases left between them. The CDR3 totals 14 residues. The V gene's germline CDR1 is LGHNT and CDR2 FRNRAP. Written as DNA, the CDR3 is TGTGCTAGTGGTCAAACCGGGACCTCCTACGAGCAGTACTTC. This encodes CASGQTGTSYEQYF.

V usage is TRBV19 and J usage is TRBJ1-6; D is ambiguous. Trimming removed 5 bases at V and 6 bases at J, with 5 bases between. The CDR3 contains 12 residues. Germline V gives CDR1 LNHDA, CDR2 SQIVND (reference sequence). Here the CDR3 DNA reads TGTGCCAGTAGTTATTCTAATTCACCCCTCCACTTT. Amino acids: CASSYSNSPLHF.

This sequence joins TRBV29-1 and TRBJ2-1; TRBD1 is a possible D gene (5 bases). Germline V gives CDR1 SQVTM, CDR2 ANQGSEA. This CDR3 has 14 residues. Trimming left V 4 bases short and J 1 base short, with 11 bases between. The CDR3 loop is CSVVKGLSYNEQFF. CDR3 in DNA: TGCAGCGTTGTGAAGGGGTTATCCTACAATGAGCAGTTCTTC.

The gene calls are TRBV29-1 and TRBJ2-7; perhaps TRBD1 as D (5 bases). Germline CDR1 SQVTM, CDR2 ANQGSEA. The CDR3 has 13 amino acids. With 4 bases removed from V and 0 bases from J, the gap between germline ends came to 10 bases. CDR3 loop: CSVADRYSYEQYF. As DNA, the CDR3 is TGCAGCGTTGCAGACAGATACTCCTACGAGCAGTACTTC.

The V gene is TRBV27, the J gene TRBJ2-7, with D possibly matching TRBD2 (7 bases). The CDR3 is 15 residues long. Germline V gene lookup returns CDR1 MNHEY and CDR2 SMNVEV (reference sequence). V was shortened by 6 bases and J by 2 bases, with 17 bases between the two germline ends. CDR3 protein: CASSERGGRTYEQYF. CDR3 DNA sequence: TGTGCCAGCAGCGAAAGGGGGGGGCGGACCTACGAGCAGTACTTC.

V gene TRBV14 combines with J gene TRBJ1-1; no definite D call. The CDR3 is made up of 14 amino acids. The V and J ends lost 4 bases and 5 bases respectively, with 14 bases between them. Germline V gene lookup returns CDR1 SGHDN and CDR2 FVKESK. The CDR3 region is CASSPRPSRTEAFF. The CDR3 DNA reads TGTGCCAGCAGCCCTCGGCCCAGCCGGACTGAAGCTTTCTTT.

The chain links TRBV9 to TRBJ2-1; D unresolved. V lost 0 bases and J 6 bases, leaving 7 bases between the germline ends. The CDR3 consists of 13 residues. Germline CDR1 and CDR2: SGDLS and YYNGEE. CDR3 nucleotide sequence: TGTGCCAGCAGCGTAGGTACGGGCAATGAGCAGTTCTTC. Its translation: CASSVGTGNEQFF.

The V call is TRBV13, the J call TRBJ2-1; D is possibly TRBD2 (6 bases). Trimming removed 1 base from V and 7 bases from J, with 14 bases in between. CDR3 size: 15 residues. Germline V gene lookup returns CDR1 PRHDT and CDR2 FYEKMQ (reference sequence). The CDR3 nucleotides are TGTGCCAGCAGCTTAGAGGGAGGTAATACGAATGAGCAGTTCTTC. It encodes CASSLEGGNTNEQFF.

The chain joins TRBV2 to TRBJ1-1; D perhaps matches TRBD1 (6 bases). Trimming stripped 7 bases from V and 7 bases from J, with 13 bases between. Germline CDR1 is SNHLY and CDR2 is FYNNEI. The CDR3 totals 12 residues. The CDR3: CASTLGAIEAFF. The CDR3 DNA is TGTGCCAGCACGTTGGGGGCGATTGAAGCTTTCTTT.

The J gene is TRBJ2-7, the V gene TRBV7-3; D may be TRBD2 (7 bases). V lost 11 bases to trimming and J lost 6 bases, with 20 bases between them. CDR3 length: 13 amino acids. Germline CDR1 and CDR2: SGHTA and FQGTGA. The CDR3 DNA reads TGTGCCCTTCTTGAGGGGGGGCTTCCCGAGCAGTACTTC. It specifies CALLEGGLPEQYF.